These 8 T cell receptor beta chains were all obtained from the same sample, sequenced in a study of a mutant IDH1 vaccine in newly diagnosed glioma. Time point described: week 5, during vaccination. The study gave 300 ug of mutant IDH1 20-mer peptide per vaccine dose, with topical imiquimod. Their target antigens are unknown. Some clones are missing from TCRdb's copy, which holds only in-frame ones; the method was immunoSEQ multiplex PCR. The sample has approximately 40,000 clones, around 78% seen once. Sequencing was performed on PBMCs, taken from a glioma patient whose treatment included an IDH1 peptide vaccine. These receptor sequences come from a man aged 35 to 55 with glioma.

The V gene is TRBV4-1, the J gene TRBJ1-6, with TRBD1 as a possible D gene (5 bases). The germline CDR1 and CDR2 sequences are MGHRA and YSYEKL. Trimming removed 4 bases from V and 7 bases from J, with 29 bases in between. This CDR3 comprises 20 residues. In DNA, the CDR3 is TGCGCCAGCAGCCGCACGTTGCTCGACGTCCGGGACGGGAAAAATTCACCCCTCCACTTT. Residues: CASSRTLLDVRDGKNSPLHF.

The chain is built from TRBV4-1 and TRBJ2-3; D not certain. Trimming removed 2 bases at V and 3 bases at J, with 6 bases between. CDR1 and CDR2 (germline): MGHRA, YSYEKL. The CDR3 length is 13 residues. In DNA form, the CDR3 reads TGCGCCAGCAGCCAAACGATAACAGATACGCAGTATTTT. Translation gives CASSQTITDTQYF.

The chain has TRBV6-5 and TRBJ2-7, with D maybe TRBD1 (6 bases). The CDR3 is made up of 14 amino acids. V lost 2 bases and J 2 bases, leaving 10 bases between the germline ends. Germline-derived CDR1 and CDR2 are MNHEY and SVGAGI. DNA for the CDR3: TGTGCCAGCAGTTACGCGAGGGGGACCTACGAGCAGTACTTC. It codes for CASSYARGTYEQYF.

The CDR3 reads CASSTAQGVETQYF. The CDR3 DNA sequence: TGCGCCAGCAGCACCGCACAGGGGGTTGAGACCCAGTACTTC. The chain carries TRBV5-1 and TRBJ2-5; 8 bases match TRBD1. Trimming took 4 bases from V and 5 from J; bases not matched to a gene: 7. CDR1 and CDR2 from the germline V gene are SGHRS and YFSETQ. The CDR3 sequence is 14 residues long.

This clone was observed once. V gene TRBV2 combines with J gene TRBJ2-2; 9 positions agree with TRBD1. Germline V gene data show CDR1 as SNHLY and CDR2 as FYNNEI. The V gene end was trimmed by 7 bases and the J gene end by 4 bases; junction bases not matched to a gene: 4. This CDR3 is 14 amino acids long. DNA of the CDR3: TGTGCCAGCACGGGACAGGGTACCACCGGGGAGCTGTTTTTT. This translates into CASTGQGTTGELFF.

This clone ranks as medium-sized (0.01 to 0.1%). This rearrangement joins TRBV15 to TRBJ2-7, with a possible D match to TRBD1 (5 bases). The CDR3 runs to 14 residues. In germline, CDR1 is LNHNV, CDR2 YYDKDF (reference sequence). V lost 6 bases and J lost 0, with 12 bases in between. This CDR3 is CATSDHRSSYEQYF. CDR3 in DNA: TGTGCCACCAGTGATCACAGGAGCTCCTACGAGCAGTACTTC.

A single count supports this clone. The chain employs TRBV7-9 and TRBJ1-1; 8 bases fit TRBD1. The V gene's germline CDR1 is SEHNR and CDR2 FQNEAQ (reference sequence). V gave up 11 bases and J gave up 6 bases; unmatched junction bases: 5. The CDR3 extends over 11 amino acids. CDR3 sequence (DNA): TGTGCCTCACAGGGGGGACCTGAAGCTTTCTTT. Amino acids: CASQGGPEAFF.

This chain links TRBV19 with TRBJ2-7, with D perhaps TRBD2 (5 bases). The germline CDR1 and CDR2 sequences are LNHDA and SQIVND (reference sequence). The length of the CDR3 is 13 residues. V lost 3 bases, J lost 0 bases, and 6 bases lay in between. The CDR3 is CASSIGSSYEQYF. CDR3 bases: TGTGCCAGTAGTATTGGGAGCTCCTACGAGCAGTACTTC. The full variable domain, in which reference TRBV19 and TRBJ2-7 provide the parts outside the CDR3, is DGGITQSPKYLFRKEGQNVTLSCEQNLNHDAMYWYRQDPGQGLRLIYYSQIVNDFQKGDIAEGYSVSREKKESFPLTVTSAQKNPTAFYLCASSIGSSYEQYFGPGTRLTVT.